Listed below are T cell receptor beta chains from one sample, sequenced in a study of response to subunit inactivated influenza vaccine. TCRdb ran MiXCR on the RT-PCR reads and lists one entry per CDR3 protein. The table shows around 760,000 distinct CDR3 sequences, with 14% occurring only once. The source material was PBMCs from blood, sampled less than 15 days before vaccination. Receptors originate from a man aged 50-60 years who received an inactivated influenza vaccine. CDR3s include the opening cysteine and the closing phenylalanine or tryptophan. D genes are given only for firm matches. Not every row has a clone size; where given, it reads once, few, many or a size class.

>TRBV28|few|TRBJ2-3|TRBD1
TGTGCCAGCAGTTCGAATATGGGACAGGGAAGGGTACAGGGTACGCAGTATTTT
CASSSNMGQGRVQGTQYF
>TRBV10-3|many|TRBJ2-3|.
TGTGCCACCTCTTCGGGGGATACAGATACGCAGTATTTT
CATSSGDTDTQYF
>TRBV29-1|few|TRBJ2-3|.
TGCAGCGCACAGAACCTGGATACGCAGTATTTT
CSAQNLDTQYF
>TRBV20-1|few|TRBJ2-1|TRBD2
TGCAGTGCTAGATCCGGGACTAGCGACAATGAGCAGTTCTTC
CSARSGTSDNEQFF
>TRBV29-1|few|TRBJ1-1|.
TGCAGCGTTGAAAACCAGGGGATAGCTTTCTTT
CSVENQGIAFF
>TRBV3-1|few|TRBJ2-1|.
TGTGCCAGCAGCCAAGATGAAAGGTTCTCCTACAATGAGCAGTTCTTC
CASSQDERFSYNEQFF
>TRBV7-2|.|TRBJ2-5|.
TGTGCCAGCAGCTTAGCTGGACAGCAGTACTTC
CASSLAGQQYF
>TRBV2|few|TRBJ2-1|.
TGTGCCAGCAGTGATGGGCCGGGGATTTACAATGAGCAGTTCTTC
CASSDGPGIYNEQFF
>TRBV6-2/TRBV6-3|.|TRBJ2-1|.
TGTGCCAGCAGTTATCGGCGCACCCCCGGCAATGAGCAGTTCTTC
CASSYRRTPGNEQFF
>TRBV5-1|many|TRBJ1-3|.
TGCGCCAGCAGCTTGGACGGGATCTCTGGAAACACCATATATTTT
CASSLDGISGNTIYF
>TRBV7-6|.|TRBJ2-1|TRBD2
TGTGCCAGCAGCTTAGTATCCGGGGGGTCCTACAATGAGCAGTTCTTC
CASSLVSGGSYNEQFF
>TRBV6-1|few|TRBJ1-5|.
TGTGCCAGCACGGAAAGGCCCCGTGGGCCCCAGCATTTT
CASTERPRGPQHF
>TRBV27|few|TRBJ2-1|TRBD2
TGTGCCAGCAGTTCTTCCGGGACTAGCGGGAGCTATGAGCAGTTCTTC
CASSSSGTSGSYEQFF
>TRBV7-9|few|TRBJ2-5|.
TGTGCCAGCAGCTCCAACAGGGGAGGACGGGAGACCCAGTACTTC
CASSSNRGGRETQYF
>TRBV20-1|.|TRBJ2-1|TRBD2
TGCAGTGCTACCACCGGGACTAGACCGTACAATGAGCAGTTCTTC
CSATTGTRPYNEQFF
>TRBV6-2/TRBV6-3|.|TRBJ1-5|.
TGTGCCAGCCATGGAAGGGACCCTCTAACCCAGCCCCAGCATTTT
CASHGRDPLTQPQHF
>TRBV7-2|.|TRBJ1-5|TRBD1
TGTGCCAGCAGCTCCGGGACAGGACGTGATCAGCCCCAGCATTTT
CASSSGTGRDQPQHF
>TRBV6-2/TRBV6-3|few|TRBJ1-2|.
TGTGCCAGCACCGAGGGACACTGGAACTATGGCTACACCTTC
CASTEGHWNYGYTF
>TRBV28|many|TRBJ1-2|.
TGTGCCAGCAGACAGGGACTGGGGGGCTACACCTTC
CASRQGLGGYTF
>TRBV20-1|few|TRBJ1-1|.
TGCAGTGCTAGTTTAGGGAGAGGATGGACTGAAGCTTTCTTT
CSASLGRGWTEAFF
>TRBV5-3|few|TRBJ1-1|.
TGTGCCAGAAGCTTGACGGCGAACACTGAAGCTTTCTTT
CARSLTANTEAFF
>TRBV12-3/TRBV12-4|.|TRBJ1-4|.
TGTGCCAGCGGGGACTTCAAAAAACTGTTTTTT
CASGDFKKLFF
>TRBV20-1|few|TRBJ1-5|TRBD1
TGCAGTGCTAGACGGACAGGGACCCGCAATCAGCCCCAGCATTTT
CSARRTGTRNQPQHF
>TRBV18|few|TRBJ2-5|.
TGTGCCAGCTCACCACCTGGCAGACGCCAAGAGACCCAGTACTTC
CASSPPGRRQETQYF
>TRBV5-1|.|TRBJ2-7|.
TGCGCCAGCAGCTTTACCGGGAAAGGTTACGAGCAGTACTTC
CASSFTGKGYEQYF
>TRBV20-1|many|TRBJ2-3|.
TGCAGTGCTAGGGTGGATACGCAGTATTTT
CSARVDTQYF
>TRBV15|.|TRBJ2-7|.
TGTGCCACCAGCAGAGAAGTCAGGGGTTACGAGCAGTACTTC
CATSREVRGYEQYF
>TRBV12-3/TRBV12-4|.|TRBJ2-3|.
TGTGCCAGCAGCAACAGCGTTGGCACGCAGTATTTT
CASSNSVGTQYF
>TRBV9|.|TRBJ2-1|.
TGTGCCAGCAGCGTAGATGAGGGTTGGGATGAGCAGTTCTTC
CASSVDEGWDEQFF
>TRBV24-1|.|TRBJ2-7|TRBD1
TGTGCCACCTCAGACAGGGAGTCCTACGAGCAGTACTTC
CATSDRESYEQYF
>TRBV25-1|.|TRBJ1-1|TRBD1
TGTGCCAGCTCACAGGGGGCAATCACTGAAGCTTTCTTT
CASSQGAITEAFF
>TRBV6-5|.|TRBJ2-7|TRBD1
TGTGCCAGCAGTTATACCCGGGACAGGTGGTACGAGCAGTACTTC
CASSYTRDRWYEQYF
>TRBV6-1|few|TRBJ2-2|.
TGTGCCAGCAGTCTCCTTAGGAGGGAACAGAACACCGGGGAGCTGTTTTTT
CASSLLRREQNTGELFF
>TRBV6-2/TRBV6-3|.|TRBJ2-1|.
TGTGCCAGCACCTCGGGACTTCTTTACAATGAGCAGTTCTTC
CASTSGLLYNEQFF
>TRBV6-1|.|TRBJ2-5|TRBD2
TGTGCCAGCAGTCCCGATAGCGGGAGGGCCGGGGTAGAGACCCAGTACTTC
CASSPDSGRAGVETQYF
>TRBV6-2/TRBV6-3|few|TRBJ2-7|.
TGTGCCAGCAGTTACGGACTAGGGGGAGGCTCGCATACATCCTACGAGCAGTACTTC
CASSYGLGGGSHTSYEQYF
>TRBV7-2|many|TRBJ1-4|.
TGTGCCAGCAGCTTCTTAGATGAAAAACTGTTTTTT
CASSFLDEKLFF
>TRBV20-1|many|TRBJ1-5|.
TGCAGTGCTATCCGACAGAATCAGCCCCAGCATTTT
CSAIRQNQPQHF
>TRBV20-1|few|TRBJ2-1|.
TGCAGTGCTAGAGATCAGGTGAGCTTCAATGAGCAGTTCTTC
CSARDQVSFNEQFF
>TRBV3-1|many|TRBJ1-1|.
TGTGCCAGCAGCCTTGGTGTTCTACACACTGAAGCTTTCTTT
CASSLGVLHTEAFF
>TRBV5-5|many|TRBJ2-7|.
TGTGCCAGCAGGCCCGACCCAGGTCCCTACGAGCAGTACTTC
CASRPDPGPYEQYF
>TRBV11-2|.|TRBJ2-7|.
TGTGCCAGCAGCTTAAGTGACAGTGTATCCTACGAGCAGTACTTC
CASSLSDSVSYEQYF
>TRBV2|few|TRBJ2-7|.
TGTGCCAGCAGTACACGAACCCCGGGACGTCTAACTTCCTACGAGCAGTACTTC
CASSTRTPGRLTSYEQYF
>TRBV4-3|many|TRBJ1-6|.
TGCGCCAGCAGCCAAAATCGGGATTCACCCCTCCACTTT
CASSQNRDSPLHF
>TRBV7-2|.|TRBJ2-3|.
TGTGCCAGCAGCTTATCTAGCCAGAGCACAGATACGCAGTATTTT
CASSLSSQSTDTQYF
>TRBV5-1|many|TRBJ2-7|TRBD1
TGCGCCAGCAGCAACGACAGGACAGGAGCCTACGAGCAGTACTTC
CASSNDRTGAYEQYF
>TRBV12-3/TRBV12-4|few|TRBJ2-1|TRBD2
TGTGCCAGCAGTGCGTCAGCGGGAGGTTTCTACAATGAGCAGTTCTTC
CASSASAGGFYNEQFF
>TRBV11-2|few|TRBJ2-1|TRBD2
TGTGCCAGCAGCCCCATAGCGGGGCAGAGCTCCTACAATGAGCAGTTCTTC
CASSPIAGQSSYNEQFF
>TRBV12-3/TRBV12-4|many|TRBJ1-2|TRBD1
TGTGCCAGCAGCCGAACAGGGGCCGGCTATGGCTACACCTTC
CASSRTGAGYGYTF
>TRBV9|.|TRBJ2-5|.
TGTGCCAGCAGCCCCCGACCGATTTACCAAGAGACCCAGTACTTC
CASSPRPIYQETQYF
>TRBV5-5|few|TRBJ2-5|TRBD2
TGTGCCAGCAGCTTGCGTACTAGCGGGGGGGCACCAATAGAGACCCAGTACTTC
CASSLRTSGGAPIETQYF
>TRBV6-2/TRBV6-3|many|TRBJ2-4|.
TGTGCCAGCAAAACAGAGCTAGCCAAAAACATTCAGTACTTC
CASKTELAKNIQYF
>TRBV5-1|few|TRBJ2-1|TRBD1
TGCGCCAGCAGCTTTGGACCCGGACAGGGGGCCAACAATGAGCAGTTCTTC
CASSFGPGQGANNEQFF
>TRBV5-5|.|TRBJ2-7|TRBD2
TGTGCCAGCAGCGGAGGGACTAGCGGAGACTACGAGCAGTACTTC
CASSGGTSGDYEQYF